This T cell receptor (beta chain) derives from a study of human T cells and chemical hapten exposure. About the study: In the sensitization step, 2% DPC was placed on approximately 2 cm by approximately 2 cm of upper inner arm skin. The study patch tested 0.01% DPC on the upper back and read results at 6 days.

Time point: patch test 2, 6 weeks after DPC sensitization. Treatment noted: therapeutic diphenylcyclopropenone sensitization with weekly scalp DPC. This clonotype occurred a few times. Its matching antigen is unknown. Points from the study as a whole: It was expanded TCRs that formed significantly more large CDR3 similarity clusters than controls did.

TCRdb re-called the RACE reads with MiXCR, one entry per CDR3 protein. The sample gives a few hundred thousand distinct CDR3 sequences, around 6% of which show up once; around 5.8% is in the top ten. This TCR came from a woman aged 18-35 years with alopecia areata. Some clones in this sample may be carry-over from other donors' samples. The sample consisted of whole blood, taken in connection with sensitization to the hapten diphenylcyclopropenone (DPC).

The CDR3 region has the DNA TGTGCCAGCAGTTTTGGGGCATTTTATAATTCACCCCTCCACTTT. It is translated as CASSFGAFYNSPLHF. The V gene is TRBV28, the J gene TRBJ1-6; a weak D match, TRBD1 (5 bases). The CDR3 has 15 residues. Trimming removed 3 bases at V and 4 bases at J, with 10 bases between. CDR1 and CDR2 from the germline V gene are MDHEN and SYDVKM.